This T cell receptor beta chain was sequenced during a study of PD-1 and CTLA-4 blockade in melanoma (dated by TCRdb to the early 2020s). At the level of the whole study: In patients with melanoma, the study measured the effects of PD-1 blockade versus CTLA-4 blockade on the melanoma-reactive CD8 T cell response.

Trimming costs V 3 bases and J 7 bases, and their ends lie 15 bases apart. The CDR3 holds 14 amino acids from the cysteine to the phenylalanine. Just CDR3 DNA is preserved here, 42 bases in frame from base 1. Taken from the germline V gene (reference sequence), the CDR1 and CDR2 loops are MNHEY and SMNVEV. A remark on this clone: No cognate antigen has been identified for it. Base qualities are not at hand, and no much larger clone is one base apart.

To prepare the library, the immunoSEQ multiplex PCR assay was applied. TCRdb limited this immuneACCESS table to in-frame rearrangements with V and J called. A share of clones is missing; checked studies link under half to unresolved V genes, and the rest is unexplained. Here the sample has 7,000 to 8,500 clones; about four fifths occur a single time. The top ten constitute 35% to 40% of the sample. The sequence is built from TRBV27 and TRBJ1-2; no D gene is confidently identified. The specimen was CD8+ T cells from peripheral blood, collected before anti-PD-1 treatment. The receptor was derived from a human donor with melanoma. The bases are TGTGCCAGCAGTTTTAGGCTCTCGGAGGGTGGCTACACCTTC. Protein translation: CASSFRLSEGGYTF.